This T cell receptor beta chain originates from a study of blood T cell repertoires in COVID-19. The table lists this clone with a count of one. With V trimmed by 3 bases and J by 3 bases, 11 bases remained unmatched. CDR3 length: 19 amino acids. Germline assignment: CDR1 SGHDN and CDR2 FVKESK. Here immunoSEQ multiplex PCR was the method, and the copy in TCRdb shows in-frame clones only, minus some. The sample lists 250,000 to 300,000 clones, roughly 86% occurring once. This chain uses TRBV14 with TRBJ2-5; the match to TRBD2 covers 15 bases. The sequence was collected from a woman aged 55-75 years who had recovered from COVID-19. What was sequenced was PBMCs or T cells enriched from blood (not recorded which). The DNA of the CDR3 is TGTGCCAGCAGCCATGGAAGGACTAGCGGGGGGGCCGTCAAAGAGACCCAGTACTTC. This translates into CASSHGRTSGGAVKETQYF. Filled out from reference TRBV14 and TRBJ2-5, the complete variable domain reads EAGVTQFPSHSVIEKGQTVTLRCDPISGHDNLYWYRRVMGKEIKFLLHFVKESKQDESGMPNNRFLAERTGGTYSTLKVQPAELEDSGVYFCASSHGRTSGGAVKETQYFGPGTRLLVL.